Listed below are T cell receptor beta chains from one sample, sequenced in a study of blood T cell repertoires in COVID-19. Produced via immunoSEQ multiplex PCR; TCRdb's table is partial and in-frame only. This table has approximately 100,000 clones, around 84% appearing once. The source material was peripheral blood. The receptors were sampled from a human donor in a cohort sampled during active COVID-19. Each CDR3 is given with its conserved first and last residue. The order of the fields is V gene, J gene, D gene, clone size, CDR3 protein, CDR3 DNA. A D gene is named only where the DNA matches it firmly. Clone size is not always given. Where it is, it says once, few, many or a class for expanded clones.

TRBV10-3,TRBJ2-5,NA,few,CASRGAVGETQYF,TGTGCCAGCCGGGGGGCGGTAGGGGAGACCCAGTACTTC
TRBV5-1,TRBJ2-7,TRBD2,NA,CASTSGAGSSYEQYF,TGCGCCAGCACTAGCGGGGCGGGCAGCTCCTACGAGCAGTACTTC
TRBV10-3,TRBJ2-3,TRBD2,NA,CAISEGSGRGDTQYF,TGTGCCATCAGTGAGGGCAGCGGGAGGGGAGATACGCAGTATTTT
TRBV7-4,TRBJ2-7,NA,NA,CASSHPPDWYEQYF,TGTGCCAGCAGCCACCCCCCGGACTGGTACGAGCAGTACTTC
TRBV12-3/TRBV12-4,TRBJ2-1,NA,once,CASSLWVGQEQFF,TGTGCCAGCAGTCTTTGGGTAGGACAAGAGCAGTTCTTC
TRBV11-2,TRBJ1-1,NA,NA,CASSRAAMNTEAFF,TGTGCCAGCAGCCGAGCGGCCATGAACACTGAAGCTTTCTTT
TRBV4-2,TRBJ1-4,TRBD1,NA,CASSHPGTGKEKLFF,TGTGCCAGCAGCCACCCCGGGACAGGCAAAGAAAAACTGTTTTTT
TRBV29-1,TRBJ1-2,NA,NA,CSVGQLYGYTF,TGCAGCGTCGGACAGCTCTATGGCTACACCTTC
TRBV4-2,TRBJ1-2,NA,NA,CASSSRTDNYGYTF,TGTGCCAGCAGCTCCCGGACAGACAACTATGGCTACACCTTC
TRBV5-8,TRBJ1-5,TRBD1,NA,CASSLGDRGREQPQHF,TGTGCCAGCAGCTTGGGGGACAGGGGGCGCGAACAGCCCCAGCATTTT
TRBV27,TRBJ1-2,NA,NA,CASSPQGGSGRGYTF,TGTGCCAGCAGTCCCCAGGGAGGTTCCGGTAGGGGCTACACCTTC
TRBV11-2,TRBJ2-1,TRBD1,NA,CASSSRDRGGWEQFF,TGTGCCAGCAGCTCGCGGGACAGGGGTGGATGGGAGCAGTTCTTC
TRBV24-1,TRBJ2-5,NA,NA,CATSDWAGTRGETQYF,TGTGCCACCAGTGATTGGGCCGGGACTCGAGGGGAGACCCAGTACTTC
TRBV5-1,TRBJ2-7,TRBD1,NA,CASSLTGVEYEQYF,TGCGCCAGCAGCTTGACAGGGGTTGAGTACGAGCAGTACTTC
TRBV24-1,TRBJ2-1,NA,once,CATSVSKPTRDEQFF,TGTGCCACCAGTGTTTCTAAACCTACGAGGGATGAGCAGTTCTTC
TRBV10-2,TRBJ2-3,NA,NA,CASSELGRGDTDTQYF,TGCGCCAGCAGTGAGCTGGGCAGGGGGGACACAGATACGCAGTATTTT
TRBV3-1/TRBV3-2,TRBJ2-7,TRBD1,NA,CASGTGLAEQYF,TGTGCCAGCGGGACAGGGTTGGCCGAGCAGTACTTC
TRBV4-1,TRBJ2-3,TRBD2,NA,CASSQGLAASTDTQYF,TGCGCCAGCAGCCAAGGACTAGCGGCTAGCACAGATACGCAGTATTTT
TRBV6-1,TRBJ2-5,NA,NA,CASSENRFGLETQYF,TGTGCCAGCAGTGAGAACAGGTTCGGTTTAGAGACCCAGTACTTC
TRBV10-3,TRBJ2-2,TRBD2,NA,CAISRKRENTGELFF,TGTGCCATCAGCCGGAAGCGGGAGAACACCGGGGAGCTGTTTTTT
TRBV18,TRBJ2-4,TRBD1,NA,CASSPGTGAPSGHKNIQYF,TGTGCCAGCTCACCGGGGACAGGGGCCCCATCTGGCCACAAAAACATTCAGTACTTC
TRBV3-1/TRBV3-2,TRBJ1-2,NA,once,CASSQLGQYYGYTF,TGTGCCAGCAGCCAGCTTGGACAATACTATGGCTACACCTTC
TRBV11-3,TRBJ2-2,NA,NA,CASSLNTGELFF,TGTGCCAGCAGCCTTAACACCGGGGAGCTGTTTTTT
TRBV5-6,TRBJ1-6,NA,NA,CASRQEYRNSPLHF,TGTGCCAGCAGACAGGAGTACCGTAATTCACCCCTCCACTTT
TRBV6-2/TRBV6-3,TRBJ2-3,NA,NA,CASSQKGSTDTQYF,TGTGCCAGCAGCCAAAAGGGGAGCACAGATACGCAGTATTTT
TRBV19,TRBJ2-1,TRBD1,NA,CASSIWGTGTYNEQFF,TGTGCCAGTAGTATCTGGGGGACAGGGACGTACAATGAGCAGTTCTTC